The sequence of this T cell receptor (beta chain) was determined in a study of human T cells and chemical hapten exposure. Study outcomes and limitations: High-frequency TCRs, those above 1 in 1000, stayed the same after DPC sensitization.

Trimming took off 0 bases at V and 2 bases at J, with 8 bases between the two ends. Germline V gene sequence: CDR1 SGDLS, CDR2 YYNGEE. The CDR3 spans 14 residues. TCRdb recomputed calls from the RACE reads with MiXCR, one row per CDR3 protein. The repertoire holds over 55,000 distinct CDR3 sequences, with 9.5% to 15% as singletons. Regarding time point: patch test 3, about 24 weeks after DPC sensitization. Treatment indicated: therapeutic diphenylcyclopropenone sensitization with weekly scalp DPC. A note on this clonotype: Its antigen is unidentified.

The sequenced sample was whole blood, obtained in connection with sensitization to the hapten diphenylcyclopropenone (DPC). The chain is built from TRBV9 and TRBJ1-1, with D unclear. The receptor's source is a man aged 25 to 40 with alopecia areata. Some clones in this sample may be carry-over from other donors' samples. CDR3 amino acids: CASSVDGINTEAFF. CDR3 nucleotide sequence: TGTGCCAGCAGCGTAGACGGAATAAACACTGAAGCTTTCTTT.